One sample yielded the 2 T cell receptor beta chains listed below, sequenced in a study of blood T cell repertoires in COVID-19 (dated by TCRdb to 2018 to 2020). The method was the immunoSEQ multiplex PCR assay. TCRdb mirrors the immuneACCESS table, restricted to in-frame sequences. Some clones are absent from its copies; in checked studies, under half trace to an unresolved V gene, and the reason for the others is unknown. The sample contains around 200,000 clones, around three quarters of them found a single time. The top ten hold around 5.4% of the sample. Sequenced: peripheral blood. All receptors come from a woman aged 70-85 years with acute or convalescent COVID-19.

The chain recombines TRBV6-1 with TRBJ2-1; 9 nucleotides agree with TRBD1. V trimming: 2 bases; J trimming: 2 bases; junction bases outside the gene matches: 10. CDR3 size: 18 residues. Germline assignment: CDR1 MNHNS and CDR2 SASEGT. The CDR3 region is CASSEFGAGTGPYNEQFF. As DNA, the CDR3 is TGTGCCAGCAGTGAATTTGGTGCCGGGACAGGGCCCTACAATGAGCAGTTCTTC.

The rearrangement links TRBV11-2 to TRBJ2-3, with 9 positions matching TRBD2. CDR3 size: 17 residues. The germline gives CDR1 SGHAT, CDR2 FQNNGV. V lost 5 bases to trimming and J lost 3 bases; unmatched junction nucleotides: 12. The CDR3: CASSRQVAGGGTDTQYF. CDR3 nucleotides: TGTGCCAGCAGCCGTCAGGTTGCGGGAGGGGGGACAGATACGCAGTATTTT.